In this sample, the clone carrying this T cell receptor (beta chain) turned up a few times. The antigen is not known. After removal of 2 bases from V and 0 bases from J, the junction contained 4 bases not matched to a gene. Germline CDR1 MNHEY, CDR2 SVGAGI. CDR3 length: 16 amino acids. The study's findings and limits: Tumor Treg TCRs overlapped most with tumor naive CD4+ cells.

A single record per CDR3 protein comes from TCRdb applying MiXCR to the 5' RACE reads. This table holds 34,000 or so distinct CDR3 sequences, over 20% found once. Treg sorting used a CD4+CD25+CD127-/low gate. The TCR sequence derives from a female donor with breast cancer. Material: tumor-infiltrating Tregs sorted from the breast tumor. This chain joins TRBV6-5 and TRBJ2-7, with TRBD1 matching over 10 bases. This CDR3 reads CASSYAGQGSSYEQYF. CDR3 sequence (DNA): TGTGCCAGCAGTTACGCGGGACAGGGGTCCTCCTACGAGCAGTACTTC.